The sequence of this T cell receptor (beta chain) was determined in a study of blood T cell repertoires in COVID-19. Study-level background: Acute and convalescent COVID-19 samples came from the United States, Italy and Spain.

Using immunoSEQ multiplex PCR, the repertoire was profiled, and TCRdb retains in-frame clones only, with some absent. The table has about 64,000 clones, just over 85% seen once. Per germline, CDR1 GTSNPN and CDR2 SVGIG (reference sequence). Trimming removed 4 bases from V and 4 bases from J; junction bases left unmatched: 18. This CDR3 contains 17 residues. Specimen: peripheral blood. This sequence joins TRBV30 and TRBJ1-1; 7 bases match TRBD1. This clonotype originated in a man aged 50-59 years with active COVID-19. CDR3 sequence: CAWNVREAGGKGTEAFF. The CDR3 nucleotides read TGTGCCTGGAATGTAAGGGAGGCAGGGGGGAAAGGCACTGAAGCTTTCTTT.